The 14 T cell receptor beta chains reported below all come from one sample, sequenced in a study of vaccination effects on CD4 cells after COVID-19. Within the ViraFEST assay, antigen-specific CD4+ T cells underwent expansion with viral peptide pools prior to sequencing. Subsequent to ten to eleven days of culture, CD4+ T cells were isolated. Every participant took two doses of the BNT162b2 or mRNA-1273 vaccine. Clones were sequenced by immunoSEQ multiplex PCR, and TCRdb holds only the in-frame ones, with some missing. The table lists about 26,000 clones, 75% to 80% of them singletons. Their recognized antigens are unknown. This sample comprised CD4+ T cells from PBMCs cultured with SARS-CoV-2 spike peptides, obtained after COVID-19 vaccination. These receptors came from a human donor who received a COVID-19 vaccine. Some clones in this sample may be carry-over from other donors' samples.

The CDR3 loop is CASSFGAGPSGNTIYF. The CDR3 DNA reads as TGTGCCAGCAGCTTTGGGGCAGGGCCCTCTGGAAACACCATATATTTT. The chain links TRBV5-4 to TRBJ1-3; D is possibly TRBD1 (5 bases). The germline V gene has CDR1 SGHNT and CDR2 YYREEE (reference sequence). The CDR3 consists of 16 residues. Between the trimmed V and J ends, which lost 2 bases and 0 bases, there was a span of 12 bases.

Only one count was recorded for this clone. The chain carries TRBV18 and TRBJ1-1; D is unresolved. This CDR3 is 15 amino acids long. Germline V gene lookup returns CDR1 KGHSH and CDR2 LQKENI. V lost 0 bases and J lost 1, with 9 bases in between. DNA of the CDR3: TGTGCCAGCTCACCACCGAGACTGAAGAACACTGAAGCTTTCTTT. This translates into CASSPPRLKNTEAFF.

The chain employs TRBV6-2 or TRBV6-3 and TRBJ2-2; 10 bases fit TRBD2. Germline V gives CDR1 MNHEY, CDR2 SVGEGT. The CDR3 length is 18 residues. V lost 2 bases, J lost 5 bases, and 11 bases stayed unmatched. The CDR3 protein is CASSYPPTSGARTGELFF. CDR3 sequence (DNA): TGTGCCAGCAGTTACCCCCCAACTAGCGGGGCCCGTACCGGGGAGCTGTTTTTT.

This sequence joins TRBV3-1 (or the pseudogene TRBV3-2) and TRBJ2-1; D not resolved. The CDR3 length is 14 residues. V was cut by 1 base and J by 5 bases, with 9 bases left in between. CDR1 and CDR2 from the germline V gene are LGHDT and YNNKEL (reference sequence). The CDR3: CASSQGRRDNEQFF. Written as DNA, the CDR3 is TGTGCCAGCAGCCAAGGAAGACGGGACAATGAGCAGTTCTTC.

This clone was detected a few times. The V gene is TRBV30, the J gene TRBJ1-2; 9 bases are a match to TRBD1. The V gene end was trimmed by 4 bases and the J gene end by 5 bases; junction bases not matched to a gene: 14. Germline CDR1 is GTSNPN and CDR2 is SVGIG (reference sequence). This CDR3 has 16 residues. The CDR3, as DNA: TGTGCCTGGATTGGCGGGCCGGGACAGGGCTGGTATGGCTACACCTTC. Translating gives CAWIGGPGQGWYGYTF.

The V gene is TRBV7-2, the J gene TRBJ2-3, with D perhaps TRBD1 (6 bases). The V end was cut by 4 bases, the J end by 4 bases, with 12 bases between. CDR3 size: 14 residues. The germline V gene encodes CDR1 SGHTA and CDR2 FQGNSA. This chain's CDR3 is CASSSQGIPDTQYF. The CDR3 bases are TGTGCCAGCAGCTCACAGGGAATCCCAGATACGCAGTATTTT.

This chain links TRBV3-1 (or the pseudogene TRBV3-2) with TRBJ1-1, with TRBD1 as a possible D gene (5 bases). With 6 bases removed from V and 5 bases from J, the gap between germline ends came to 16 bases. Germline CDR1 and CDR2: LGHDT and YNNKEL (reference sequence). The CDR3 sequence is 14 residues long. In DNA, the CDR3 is TGTGCCAGCAGACCCCAGGGAGTTAGAACTGAAGCTTTCTTT. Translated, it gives CASRPQGVRTEAFF.

As DNA, the CDR3 is TGTGCCAGCAGCTTAATTGGGTCGGGTGGAAACACCATATATTTT. It is translated as CASSLIGSGGNTIYF. The chain couples TRBV7-2 to TRBJ1-3; no reliable D call. The CDR3 sequence is 15 residues long. V dropped 2 bases and J dropped 3 bases, with 11 bases sitting between them. From germline, CDR1 is SGHTA and CDR2 FQGNSA.

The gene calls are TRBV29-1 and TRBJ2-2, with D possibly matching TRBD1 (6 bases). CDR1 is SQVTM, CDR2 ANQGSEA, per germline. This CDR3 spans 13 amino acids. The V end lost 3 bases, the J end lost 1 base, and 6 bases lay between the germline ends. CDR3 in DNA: TGCAGCGTTGACAGGGGGAACACCGGGGAGCTGTTTTTT. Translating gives CSVDRGNTGELFF.

CDR3 coding DNA: TGTGCCAGCAGCTTAGGCGGGGTTAGTAGCACAGATACGCAGTATTTT. Protein product: CASSLGGVSSTDTQYF. The chain links TRBV7-8 to TRBJ2-3; D is perhaps TRBD2 (6 bases). The germline V and J ends were trimmed by 1 base and 0 bases, with 11 bases remaining between them. The CDR3 extends over 16 amino acids. Germline CDR1 is SGHVS and CDR2 is FQNEAQ.

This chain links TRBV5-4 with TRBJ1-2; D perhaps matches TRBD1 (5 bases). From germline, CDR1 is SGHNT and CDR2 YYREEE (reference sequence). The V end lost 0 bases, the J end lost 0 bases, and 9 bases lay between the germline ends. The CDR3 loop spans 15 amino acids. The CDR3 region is CASSLGGEANYGYTF. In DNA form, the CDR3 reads TGTGCCAGCAGCTTGGGGGGGGAAGCTAACTATGGCTACACCTTC.

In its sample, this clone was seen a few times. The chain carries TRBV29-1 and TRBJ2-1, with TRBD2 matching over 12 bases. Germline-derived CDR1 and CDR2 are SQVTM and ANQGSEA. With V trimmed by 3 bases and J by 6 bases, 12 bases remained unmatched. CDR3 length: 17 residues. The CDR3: CSVETTYTSGGFNEQFF. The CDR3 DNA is TGCAGCGTTGAGACTACCTACACTAGCGGGGGGTTCAATGAGCAGTTCTTC.

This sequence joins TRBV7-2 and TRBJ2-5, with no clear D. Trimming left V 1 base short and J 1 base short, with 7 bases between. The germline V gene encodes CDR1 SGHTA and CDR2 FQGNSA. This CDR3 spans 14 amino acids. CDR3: CASSLGGFQETQYF. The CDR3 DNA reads TGTGCCAGCAGCTTAGGAGGTTTCCAAGAGACCCAGTACTTC.

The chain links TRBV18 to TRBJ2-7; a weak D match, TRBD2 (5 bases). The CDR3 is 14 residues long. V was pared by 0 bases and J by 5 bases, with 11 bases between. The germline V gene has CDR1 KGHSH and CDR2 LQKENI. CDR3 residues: CASSPPEAFNEQYV. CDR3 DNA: TGTGCCAGCTCACCACCGGAGGCATTCAACGAGCAGTACGTC.